This TCR beta chain was sequenced for a study of blood T cell repertoires in COVID-19. Profiled with immunoSEQ multiplex PCR; TCRdb holds only in-frame clones, not every one. The sample lists around 160,000 clones, roughly 81% seen once, with roughly 8.4% in the top ten. The CDR3 contains 14 residues. Germline V CDR1 and CDR2: SGHKS, YYEKEE (reference sequence). Trimming shortened V by 7 bases and J by 9 bases, and 20 bases separated the two germline ends. The clonotype originates from a human donor with acute or convalescent COVID-19. The donor label of this sample is uncertain. Sample: peripheral blood. The V and J genes are TRBV5-5 and TRBJ2-1; TRBD1 might be the D (7 bases). The CDR3 loop reads CASPVGGPGGEQFF. The CDR3 nucleotides are TGTGCCAGCCCCGTTGGAGGGCCAGGGGGTGAGCAGTTCTTC. The variable domain in full, with the rest retrieved from reference TRBV5-5 and TRBJ2-1, is DAGVTQSPTHLIKTRGQQVTLRCSPISGHKSVSWYQQVLGQGPQFIFQYYEKEERGRGNFPDRFSARQFPNYSSELNVNALLLGDSALYLCASPVGGPGGEQFFGPGTRLTVL.